The present TCR beta chain was sequenced within a study of technical replicates of blood from a few donors. Produced via immunoSEQ multiplex PCR; TCRdb's table is partial and in-frame only. The sample lists approximately 75,000 clones, nearly 98% occurring once. The CDR3 consists of 11 residues. Germline CDR1 is SGHNT and CDR2 is YENEEA. With 6 bases removed from V and 3 bases from J, the gap between germline ends came to 6 bases. Sample: T cells isolated from PBMCs. The sequence derives from a human donor in good health. J is TRBJ2-7 and V is TRBV11-3, with a weak D call TRBD2 (5 bases). CDR3 bases: TGTGCCAGCAGTGGAGGCTACGAGCAGTACTTC. It encodes CASSGGYEQYF.